This TCR beta chain is from a study of vaccination and CD4 T cells after COVID-19. Across the whole study: Blood was drawn a median roughly 68 days post second dose, range 14 to 241. Overlapping peptides of the spike proteins of SARS-CoV-2, HCoV-NL63, HCoV-OC43 and HCoV-229E were used for cell stimulation.

A remark on this clonotype: Its antigen is unknown.

V was pared by 5 bases and J by 7 bases, with 8 bases between. The germline gives CDR1 SGHAT, CDR2 FQNNGV. The CDR3 is 11 amino acids. The Oncomine TCR Beta short-read assay was applied to DNA of cultured CD4+ T cells. The source of extracted genomic DNA was cultured CD4+ T cells. One entry per CDR3 protein, called by TCRdb with MiXCR from the PCR reads. This sample has about 9,700 distinct CDR3 sequences, with under 70% found just once. Regarding treatment: roughly 10-day PBMC culture with coronavirus spike peptide pools or control peptides (ViraFEST assay). General observations from the study: Looking at convalescent patients, 304 of their 307 vaccine-specific clones were spike mono-reactive.

Sequencing used CD4+ T cells from blood, cultured in vitro. V and J are TRBV11-2 and TRBJ2-5; D not resolved. The TCR was taken from a human donor who had recovered from COVID-19. The CDR3 region has the DNA TGTGCCAGCAGCCCTCCGGGGACCCAGTACTTC. Translating gives CASSPPGTQYF.